This T cell receptor beta chain was identified in a study of T cell changes during pregnancy in multiple sclerosis. Some clones are missing from TCRdb's copy, which holds only in-frame ones; the method was immunoSEQ multiplex PCR. Found here are approximately 70,000 clones, roughly nine tenths of them singletons; the top ten hold roughly 1.3%. This CDR3 is built from 11 residues. Germline V gene lookup returns CDR1 SNHLY and CDR2 FYNNEI. Trimming removed 6 bases from V and 3 bases from J, with 6 bases in between. The specimen was peripheral blood, collected in the second trimester of pregnancy. V and J are TRBV2 and TRBJ2-7; no reliable D call. This TCR came from a female donor in good health, enrolled as a control in a pregnancy study. The CDR3 nucleotides are TGTGCCAGCAGGTCCCACTACGAGCAGTACTTC. Translating it yields CASRSHYEQYF.